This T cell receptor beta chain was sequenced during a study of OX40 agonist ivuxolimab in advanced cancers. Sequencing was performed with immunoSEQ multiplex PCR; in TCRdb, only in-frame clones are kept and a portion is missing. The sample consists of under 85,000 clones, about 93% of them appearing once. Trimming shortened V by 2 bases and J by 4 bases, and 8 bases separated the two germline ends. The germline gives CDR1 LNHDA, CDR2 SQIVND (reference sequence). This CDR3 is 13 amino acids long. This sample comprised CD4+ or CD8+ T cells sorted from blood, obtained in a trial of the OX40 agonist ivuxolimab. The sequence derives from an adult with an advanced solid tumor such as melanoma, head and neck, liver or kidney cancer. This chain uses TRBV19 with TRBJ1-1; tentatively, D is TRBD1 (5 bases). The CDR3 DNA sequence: TGTGCCAGTAGTATATGGGGCGGCACTGAAGCTTTCTTT. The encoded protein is CASSIWGGTEAFF.